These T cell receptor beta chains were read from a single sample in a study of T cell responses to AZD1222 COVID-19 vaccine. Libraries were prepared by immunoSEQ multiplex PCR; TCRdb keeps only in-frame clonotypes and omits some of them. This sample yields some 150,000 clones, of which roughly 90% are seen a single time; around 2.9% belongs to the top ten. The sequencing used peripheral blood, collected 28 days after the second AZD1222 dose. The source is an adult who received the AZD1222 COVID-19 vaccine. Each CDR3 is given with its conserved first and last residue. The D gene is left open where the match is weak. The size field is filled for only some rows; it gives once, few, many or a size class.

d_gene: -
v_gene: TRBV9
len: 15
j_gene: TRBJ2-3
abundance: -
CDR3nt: TGTGCCAGCAGCGTAGTAGGCGACGGGTGGGATACGCAGTATTTT
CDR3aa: CASSVVGDGWDTQYF

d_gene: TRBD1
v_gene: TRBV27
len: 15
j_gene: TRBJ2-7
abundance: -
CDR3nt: TGTGCCAGCAGGCCCACCGGGACAGGGTGGTACGAGCAGTACTTC
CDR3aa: CASRPTGTGWYEQYF

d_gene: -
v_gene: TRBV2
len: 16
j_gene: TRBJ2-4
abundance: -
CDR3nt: TGTGCCAGCAGTGAACCAGGGGCGAGTTCCAAAAACATTCAGTACTTC
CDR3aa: CASSEPGASSKNIQYF

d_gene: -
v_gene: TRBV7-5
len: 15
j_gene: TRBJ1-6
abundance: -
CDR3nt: TGTGTCAGAAGCTTAGTGTGGGGGACGAGTTCACCCCTCCACTTT
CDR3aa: CVRSLVWGTSSPLHF

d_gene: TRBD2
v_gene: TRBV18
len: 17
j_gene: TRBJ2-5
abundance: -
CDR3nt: TGTGCCAGCTCACCCTCTCGACTAGCGGGAGGCCCAGAGACCCAGTACTTC
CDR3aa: CASSPSRLAGGPETQYF

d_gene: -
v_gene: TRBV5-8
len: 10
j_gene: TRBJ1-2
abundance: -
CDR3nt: TGTGCCAGCAGCTTGGAAGGCTACACCTTC
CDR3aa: CASSLEGYTF

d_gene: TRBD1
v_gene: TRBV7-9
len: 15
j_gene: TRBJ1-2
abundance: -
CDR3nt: TGTGCCAGCAGCGAAAATGGACAGGTCGGCTATGGCTACACCTTC
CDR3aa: CASSENGQVGYGYTF

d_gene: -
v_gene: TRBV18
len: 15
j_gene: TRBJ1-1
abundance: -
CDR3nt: TGTGCCAGCTCACCGGAGGGGTTTCTGAACACTGAAGCTTTCTTT
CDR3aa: CASSPEGFLNTEAFF

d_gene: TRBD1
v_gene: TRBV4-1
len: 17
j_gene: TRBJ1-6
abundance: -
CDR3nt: TGCGCCAGCAGCCAAGACGAACAGGGGGCGCAAAATTCACCCCTCCACTTT
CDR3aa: CASSQDEQGAQNSPLHF

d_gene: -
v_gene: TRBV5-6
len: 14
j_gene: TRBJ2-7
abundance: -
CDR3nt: TGTGCCAGCAGCACAGAGGTCTTCTCCTACGAGCAGTACTTC
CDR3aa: CASSTEVFSYEQYF

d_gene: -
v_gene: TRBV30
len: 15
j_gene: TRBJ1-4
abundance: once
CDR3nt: TGTGCCTGGATCCCGCCCCGGGGTTTTAATGAAAAACTGTTTTTT
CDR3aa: CAWIPPRGFNEKLFF

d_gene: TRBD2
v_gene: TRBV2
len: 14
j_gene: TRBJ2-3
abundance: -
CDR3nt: TGTGCCAGCAAAGTAAGCGGGAGGGCCGGTACGCAGTATTTT
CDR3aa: CASKVSGRAGTQYF

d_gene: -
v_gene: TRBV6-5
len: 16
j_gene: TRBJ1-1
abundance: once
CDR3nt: TGTGCCAGCAGTTACTCGGTCGACAGCCTGAACACTGAAGCTTTCTTT
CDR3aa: CASSYSVDSLNTEAFF

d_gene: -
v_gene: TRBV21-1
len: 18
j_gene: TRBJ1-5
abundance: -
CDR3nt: TGTGCCAGCAGCAAAAGGCCGGGACAGTCAGGAAGCAATCAGCCCCAGCATTTT
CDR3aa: CASSKRPGQSGSNQPQHF

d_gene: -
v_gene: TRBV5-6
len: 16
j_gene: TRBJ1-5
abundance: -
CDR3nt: TGTGCCAGCAGCTGGGGGGGAGGGCTCGGCAATCAGCCCCAGCATTTT
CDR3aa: CASSWGGGLGNQPQHF

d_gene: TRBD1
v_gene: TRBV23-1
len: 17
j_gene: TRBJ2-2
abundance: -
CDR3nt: TGCGCCAGCAGTCTTAGGGGGCACTGGAGTGGCACCGGGGAGCTGTTTTTT
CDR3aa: CASSLRGHWSGTGELFF

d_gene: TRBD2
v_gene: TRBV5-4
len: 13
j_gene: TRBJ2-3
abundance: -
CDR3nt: TGTGCCAGCAGCACTAGCGGGGCAGATACGCAGTATTTT
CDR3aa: CASSTSGADTQYF

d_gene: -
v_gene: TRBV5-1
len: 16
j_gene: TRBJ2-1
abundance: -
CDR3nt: TGCGCCACCGAGAGGAGAGCGCAGGGGACCTACAATGAGCAGTTCTTC
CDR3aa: CATERRAQGTYNEQFF

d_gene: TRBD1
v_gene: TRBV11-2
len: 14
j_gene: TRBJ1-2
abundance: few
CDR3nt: TGTGCCAGCAGCTTTCCAGGGGGCGGCTATGGCTACACCTTC
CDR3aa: CASSFPGGGYGYTF

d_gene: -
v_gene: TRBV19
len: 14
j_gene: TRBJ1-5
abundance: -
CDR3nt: TGTGCCAGTAGTATAGGAAATAGCAATCAGCCCCAGCATTTT
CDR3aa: CASSIGNSNQPQHF

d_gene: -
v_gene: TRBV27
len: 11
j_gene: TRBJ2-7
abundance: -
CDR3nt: TGTGCCAGCAGCCAGGGGTACGAGCAGTACTTC
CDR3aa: CASSQGYEQYF

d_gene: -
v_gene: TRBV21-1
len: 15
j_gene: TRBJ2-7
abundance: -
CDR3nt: TGTGCCAGCAGCTCCCCACGACAGGGGGAAGACGAGCAGTACTTC
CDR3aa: CASSSPRQGEDEQYF

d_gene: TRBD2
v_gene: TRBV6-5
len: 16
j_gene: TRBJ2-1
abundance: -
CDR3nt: TGTGCCAGCAGTTACTCGGCGGGAGGGGGCTACAATGAGCAGTTCTTC
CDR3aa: CASSYSAGGGYNEQFF

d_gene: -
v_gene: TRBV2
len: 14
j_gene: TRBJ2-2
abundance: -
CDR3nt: TGTGCCAGCAGGTCCGAGGGGAACACCGGGGAGCTGTTTTTT
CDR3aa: CASRSEGNTGELFF

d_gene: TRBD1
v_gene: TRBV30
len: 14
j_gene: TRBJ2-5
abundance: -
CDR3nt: TGTGCCTGGAGTGGGGACAGGGGGAGGGAGACCCAGTACTTC
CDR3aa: CAWSGDRGRETQYF

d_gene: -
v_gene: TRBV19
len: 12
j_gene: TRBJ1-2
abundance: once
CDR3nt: TGTGCCACCTTGACCGAAAACTATGGCTACACCTTC
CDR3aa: CATLTENYGYTF

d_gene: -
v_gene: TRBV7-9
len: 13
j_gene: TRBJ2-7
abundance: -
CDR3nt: TGTGCCAGCAGCTGGGGGAGGAGCTACGAGCAGTACTTC
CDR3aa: CASSWGRSYEQYF

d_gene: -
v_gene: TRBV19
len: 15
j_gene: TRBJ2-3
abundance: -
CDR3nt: TGTGCCACCGATTCAGGAGGCCGCCCGGTAGATACGCAGTATTTT
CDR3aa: CATDSGGRPVDTQYF

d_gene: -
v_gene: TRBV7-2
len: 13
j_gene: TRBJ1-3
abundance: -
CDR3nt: TGTGCCAGCAGCCTGGCGGGAGGAAACACCATATATTTT
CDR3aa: CASSLAGGNTIYF

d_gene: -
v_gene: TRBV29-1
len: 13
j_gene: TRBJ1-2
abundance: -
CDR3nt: TGCAGCGTTGGAAGGGACGGACTATATGGCTACACCTTC
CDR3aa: CSVGRDGLYGYTF

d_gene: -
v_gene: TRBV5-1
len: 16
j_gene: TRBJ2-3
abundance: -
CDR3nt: TGCGCCAGCAGCTCGCCGAGACAGTTGGGGGCAGATACGCAGTATTTT
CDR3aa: CASSSPRQLGADTQYF

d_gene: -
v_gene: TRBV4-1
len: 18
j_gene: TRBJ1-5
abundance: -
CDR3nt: TGCGCCAGCAGCCAAGAAGGGCCGAGATACAGTACAAAAGGAGCCCAGCATTTT
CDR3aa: CASSQEGPRYSTKGAQHF

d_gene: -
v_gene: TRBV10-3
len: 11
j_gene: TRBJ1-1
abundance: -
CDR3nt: TGTGCCACCGGGACGAACACTGAAGCTTTCTTT
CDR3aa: CATGTNTEAFF

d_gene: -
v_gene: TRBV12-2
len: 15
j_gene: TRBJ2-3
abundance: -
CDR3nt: TGTGCAAGTCGCCCACCGGGACTAGGCACAGATACGCAGTATTTT
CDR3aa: CASRPPGLGTDTQYF

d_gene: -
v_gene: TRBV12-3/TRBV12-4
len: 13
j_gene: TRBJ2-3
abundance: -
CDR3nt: TGTGCCAGCAGCTGGGGGTTCACAGATACGCAGTATTTT
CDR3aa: CASSWGFTDTQYF

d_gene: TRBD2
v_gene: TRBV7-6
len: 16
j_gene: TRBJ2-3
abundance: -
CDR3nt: TGTGCCAGCAGCTTCGCTGTTAGCGGGAGAACAGATACGCAGTATTTT
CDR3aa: CASSFAVSGRTDTQYF

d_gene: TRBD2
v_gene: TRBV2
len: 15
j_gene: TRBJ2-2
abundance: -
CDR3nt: TGTGCCAGCAGTGTTAGCGGGATCGGGACCGGGGAGCTGTTTTTT
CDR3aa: CASSVSGIGTGELFF

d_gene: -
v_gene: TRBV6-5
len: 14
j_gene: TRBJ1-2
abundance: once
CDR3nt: TGTGCCAGCAGTTACCTCCACGGCAACTATGGCTACACCTTC
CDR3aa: CASSYLHGNYGYTF

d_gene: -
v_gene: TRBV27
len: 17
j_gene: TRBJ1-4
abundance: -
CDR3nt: TGTGCCAGCAGTCCTCTCCGCCCCAGGGTAGGGGGTGAAAAACTGTTTTTT
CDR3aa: CASSPLRPRVGGEKLFF